This TCR beta chain appears in the sequencing data of a study of OX40 agonist ivuxolimab in advanced cancers. About the study as a whole: The costimulatory receptor OX40 (CD134) was targeted by ivuxolimab, a fully human IgG2 agonistic monoclonal antibody. Intravenous ivuxolimab was administered to patients every 2 weeks at six dose levels: 0.01, 0.1, 0.3, 1.5, 3 and 10 mg/kg. Among the roughly 52 dose-escalation patients, about 20 had hepatocellular carcinoma, about 15 melanoma, 9 renal cell carcinoma and 9 head and neck cancer. A male proportion of almost 85% and a mean age of 60 years, ranging from about 20 to 80, were recorded for the dose-escalation cohort. Prior anti-PD-1, anti-PD-L1 or anti-CTLA-4 therapy was permitted, and checkpoint inhibitors had been received by roughly 42% of dose-escalation patients. Three dose-escalation patients achieved partial responses, one with hepatocellular carcinoma and two with cutaneous melanoma. Peripheral TCRbeta sequencing was intended to test whether TCR sequence diversity was altered and clonal T-cell expansion was caused by ivuxolimab. The paper covers the monotherapy dose-escalation part of the phase I ivuxolimab trial, which included N ≈ 57 patients. General study outcomes and caveats: At doses from 0.1 to 3.0 mg/kg, clonal expansion was seen in both CD4+ and CD8+ blood T cells between baseline and week 6. After ivuxolimab, expanded clones were on average more numerous among CD8+ T cells than among CD4+ T cells. Antigen specificity was not determined for the clonally expanded peripheral T cells. In the 0.1-3.0 mg/kg groups, partial responders were among the patients with the lowest normalized peripheral clonal expansion, particularly in CD8+ T cells. Low levels of normalized T-cell clonal expansion were also seen in some patients who did not respond.

The trial excluded patients who had a history of autoimmune disease or who were on systemic immunosuppression. Peripheral blood for TCR sequencing was collected from all dose cohorts at baseline, on cycle 4 day 1, and on cycle 7 day 1. Samples came from an open-label, multicenter, first-in-human phase I dose-escalation trial of ivuxolimab. The trial enrolled adults with locally advanced or metastatic head and neck squamous cell, hepatocellular, melanoma or renal cell carcinoma. Before TCR sequencing, CD4+ T cells and CD8+ T cells from peripheral blood were sorted into separate populations. To sequence the TCRbeta CDR3 region, genomic DNA was isolated from the sorted cells. TCRbeta CDR3 regions were sequenced using the immunoSEQ Assay. TCRdb holds this immuneACCESS table with in-frame rearrangements only. Some clones are missing; in checked studies, unresolved V genes explain under half, and the rest has no known cause. The sample table shows approximately 81,000 clones, and around 86% are seen once. Around 0.94% of the sample rests with the top ten.

This clone appeared a single time. What antigen it recognizes has not been identified. One base away there is no much larger clone; base qualities are not given. The source was CD4+ or CD8+ T cells sorted from blood, collected in a trial of the OX40 agonist ivuxolimab. The receptor comes from an adult with an advanced solid tumor such as melanoma, head and neck, liver or kidney cancer.

The CDR3 reads as follows: CASSLVDHEQFF. The nucleotide sequence reads as follows: TGTGCCAGCAGCTTAGTAGACCATGAGCAGTTCTTC. In this chain, TRBV11-3 is recombined with TRBJ2-1; the D gene assignment is ambiguous. Looking up the germline V gene yields CDR1 SGHNT and CDR2 YENEEA. Including the terminal cysteine and phenylalanine, the CDR3 comprises 12 residues. The CDR3 DNA has 36 bases and is translated from base 1. V loses 1 base of germline sequence and J loses 8 bases, and the interval between the two ends is 6 bases. With the portions outside the CDR3 filled from the reference TRBV11-3 and TRBJ2-1 genes, the complete variable region becomes EAGVVQSPRYKIIEKKQPVAFWCNPISGHNTLYWYLQNLGQGPELLIRYENEEAVDDSQLPKDRFSAERLKGVDSTLKIQPAELGDSAVYLCASSLVDHEQFFGPGTRLTVL.